The clone carrying this T cell receptor beta chain was seen a handful of times. This specimen comes from a study of early stage breast cancer tumors. Turning to the study itself: Of around 15 invasive breast tumors, twelve were hormone receptor-positive, HER2-negative.

Some clones are missing from TCRdb's copy, which holds only in-frame ones; the method was immunoSEQ multiplex PCR. The table shows around 11,000 clones, with 75% to 85% occurring only once. Looked up from germline, CDR1 is SGHVS and CDR2 is FQNEAQ. This CDR3 comprises 16 residues. The V end lost 5 bases, the J end lost 0 bases, and 16 bases lay between the germline ends. This chain joins TRBV7-8 and TRBJ1-2; no clear D. This sequence was found in a person aged 70 to 80 with breast cancer. Sequences were obtained from breast tumor tissue. CDR3 region: CASSLWEEEANYGYTF. The CDR3 region has the DNA TGTGCCAGCAGCCTATGGGAGGAGGAAGCTAACTATGGCTACACCTTC.